Here is one T cell receptor (beta chain) with its context. Original processing methods: Estimation of nucleated cell counts relied on the amplification of reference gene primers. TCRdb's copy holds only in-frame clones and misses some; the assay was immunoSEQ multiplex PCR. That table furnishes V, J and clone size, whereas the DNA furnished D and trimming. The table lists about 150,000 clones, more than 65% of them singletons. The data were taken from a study of blood T cell repertoires in COVID-19. The wider study: COVID-19 samples, acute and convalescent, were from the United States, Italy and Spain. T cells, B-cell-depleted T cells, or PBMCs provided the cDNA or gDNA that served as material.

The J segment lost 1 base and the V segment lost 7 bases, leaving 2 bases of the junction unmatched. The V gene's germline CDR1 is MRHNA and CDR2 SNTAGT. CDR3 size: 14 residues. Sequenced material: peripheral blood. The sequence came from a man aged 55 to 69 with acute or convalescent COVID-19. This sequence joins TRBV6-4 and TRBJ2-1; 9 nucleotides align to TRBD2. Written as DNA, the CDR3 is TGTGCCAGCAAGCGGGAGGAGTCCTACAATGAGCAGTTCTTC. Translation gives CASKREESYNEQFF.